This TCR beta chain was observed in a study of human T cells and chemical hapten exposure. Study background: The study sensitized with 2% DPC on a roughly 2 cm by roughly 2 cm patch of upper inner arm skin. TCR yields per sample varied, mainly owing to small pooled library volume differences.

Time point specified: patch test 2, 6 weeks after DPC sensitization. Treatment noted: therapeutic diphenylcyclopropenone sensitization with weekly scalp DPC. Donation of samples came from alopecia patients who were 18 to 70 years old and suitable for DPC. The CDR3 covers 13 residues. From germline, CDR1 is MNHEY and CDR2 SMNVEV (reference sequence). V was clipped by 8 bases and J by 1 base, with 11 bases between them. This clonotype occurred many times. TCRdb fed the RACE reads into MiXCR, producing one record per CDR3 protein. The data hold some 84,000 distinct CDR3 sequences, with under 11% observed a single time.

The J gene is TRBJ1-1, the V gene TRBV27; D call uncertain. This TCR was recovered from a woman between 45 and 60 years old with alopecia areata. Some clones in this sample may be carry-over from other donors' samples. The sample here was whole blood, taken in connection with sensitization to the hapten diphenylcyclopropenone (DPC). CDR3 loop: CASGLSKNTEAFF. The DNA of the CDR3 is TGTGCCAGCGGCCTTTCGAAGAACACTGAAGCTTTCTTT.